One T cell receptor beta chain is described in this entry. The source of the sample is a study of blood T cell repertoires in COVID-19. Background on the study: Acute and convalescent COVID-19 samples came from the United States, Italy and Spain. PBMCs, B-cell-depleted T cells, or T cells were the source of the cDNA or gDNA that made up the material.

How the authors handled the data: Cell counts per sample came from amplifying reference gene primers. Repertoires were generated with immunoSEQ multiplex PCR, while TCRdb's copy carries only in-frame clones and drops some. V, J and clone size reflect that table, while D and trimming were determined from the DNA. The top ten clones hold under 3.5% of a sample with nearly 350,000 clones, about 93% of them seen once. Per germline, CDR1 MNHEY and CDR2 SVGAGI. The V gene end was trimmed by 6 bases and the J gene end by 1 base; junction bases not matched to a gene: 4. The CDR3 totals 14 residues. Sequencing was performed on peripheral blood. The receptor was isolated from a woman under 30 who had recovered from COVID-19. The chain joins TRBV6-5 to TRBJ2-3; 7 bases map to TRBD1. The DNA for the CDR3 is TGTGCCAGCAGGACAGGGCCCGGCACAGATACGCAGTATTTT. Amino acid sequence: CASRTGPGTDTQYF.